This T cell receptor beta chain was profiled in a study of blood T cell repertoires in COVID-19. At the level of the study: Acute and convalescent COVID-19 samples came from the United States, Italy and Spain.

This clone was detected a few times. Authors' processing steps: Reference gene primer amplification in the assay estimated nucleated cell counts. Assay: immunoSEQ multiplex PCR; the TCRdb copy retains only in-frame clones and omits some. V, J and clone size were drawn from that table, and D and trimming were deduced from the DNA. Of roughly 250,000 clones in the sample, 70% to 90% were seen once. This CDR3 spans 12 amino acids. V was pared by 3 bases and J by 11 bases, with 14 bases between. The germline V gene encodes CDR1 SGHDT and CDR2 YYEEEE. Recruits, aged about 18 to 100 years, lived in 24 US areas. Participant reports of clinical history set cohort assignment.

The specimen sequenced was PBMCs or T cells enriched from blood (not recorded which). This chain links TRBV5-6 with TRBJ1-1; D uncertain. This receptor was identified in a woman aged 45-59 years who had recovered from COVID-19. CDR3 DNA sequence: TGTGCCAGCAGCTCCGATGTGGCGCGGGCTTTCTTT. Translation: CASSSDVARAFF.